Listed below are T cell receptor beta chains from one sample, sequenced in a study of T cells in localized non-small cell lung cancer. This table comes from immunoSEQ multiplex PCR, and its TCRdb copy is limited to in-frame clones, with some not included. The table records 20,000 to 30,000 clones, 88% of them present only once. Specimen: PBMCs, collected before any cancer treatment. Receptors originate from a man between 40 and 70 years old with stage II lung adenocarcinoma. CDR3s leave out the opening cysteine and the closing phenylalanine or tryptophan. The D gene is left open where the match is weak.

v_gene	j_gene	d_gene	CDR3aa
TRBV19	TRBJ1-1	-	ASSIVVDTEAF
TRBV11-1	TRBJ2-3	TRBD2	ASSLWNSGRDTDTQY
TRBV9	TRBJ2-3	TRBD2	ASSTRLAGGDTQY
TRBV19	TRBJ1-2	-	AIKKSTQGTNYGYT
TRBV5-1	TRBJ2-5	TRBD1	ASSVGQGQETQY
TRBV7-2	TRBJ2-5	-	ASSLDRRGRETQY
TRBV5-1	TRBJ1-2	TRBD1	ASSGGQGADGYT
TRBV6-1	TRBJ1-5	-	ASSRTALTDQPQH
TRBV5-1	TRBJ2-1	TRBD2	ASSLDAGAINEQF
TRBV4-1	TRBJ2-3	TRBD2	ASSFGGITDTQY
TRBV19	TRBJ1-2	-	ASTIDSFFSGYT
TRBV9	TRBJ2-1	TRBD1	ASSEAPGTGNNEQF
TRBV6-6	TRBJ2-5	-	ASSYAESQETQY
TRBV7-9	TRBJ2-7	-	ASSLGVGRSSYEQY
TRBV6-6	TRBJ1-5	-	ASRAYGQPQH
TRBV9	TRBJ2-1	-	ASSSPGGYNEQF
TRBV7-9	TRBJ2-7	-	ASSLGHSGLYEQY
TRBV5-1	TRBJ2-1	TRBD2	ASSRNSGGAYNEQF
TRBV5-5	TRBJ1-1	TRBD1	ASSPGQGAEAF
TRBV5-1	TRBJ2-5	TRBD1	ASSYKTGVGETQY
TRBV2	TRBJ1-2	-	ASSEVPNYGYT
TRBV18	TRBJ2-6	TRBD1	ASSRGQGAGANVLT
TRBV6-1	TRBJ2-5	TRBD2	ASSPGRVQETQY
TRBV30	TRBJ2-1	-	AWSGGSYNEQF
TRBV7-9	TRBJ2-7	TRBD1	ASEGQGGAQY
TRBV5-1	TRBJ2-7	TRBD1	ASRGQDVSYEQY
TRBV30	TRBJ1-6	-	AWSVSGSPLH
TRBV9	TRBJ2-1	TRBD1	ASSVAYRGWEQF
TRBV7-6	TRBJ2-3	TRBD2	ASSPGTSGGPTDTQY
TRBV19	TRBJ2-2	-	ASSRGTGELF
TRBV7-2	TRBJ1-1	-	ASSLNPDGRTGRGAF
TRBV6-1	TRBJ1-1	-	ASIGLVEAF
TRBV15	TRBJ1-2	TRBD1	ATSRGGTGHNTGGYT
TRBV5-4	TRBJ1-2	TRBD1	ASSPTGQGYYGYT
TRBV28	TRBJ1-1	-	ASSRGGGEAF
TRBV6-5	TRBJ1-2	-	ASSRDGNYGYT
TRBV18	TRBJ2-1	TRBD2	ASSPGLAGARSYNEQF
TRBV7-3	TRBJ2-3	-	ASSLDRASTDTQY
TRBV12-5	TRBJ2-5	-	AARGGTPEETQY
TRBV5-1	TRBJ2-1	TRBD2	ASSLFGTSGQSSYNEQF
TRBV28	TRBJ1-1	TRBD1	ASSPPDRVWNTEAF
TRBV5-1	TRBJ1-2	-	ASSLVGQSTSPGYT
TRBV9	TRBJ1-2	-	ASTGYYGYT
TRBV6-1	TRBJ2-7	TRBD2	ASSEIAGASYEQY
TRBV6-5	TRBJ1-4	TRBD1	ASSSPRTGGDEKLF
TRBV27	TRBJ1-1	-	ASGLRENTEAF
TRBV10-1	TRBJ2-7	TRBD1	ASKHRGWNEQY
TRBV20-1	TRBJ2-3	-	SATRDTQY
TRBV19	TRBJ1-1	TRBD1	ASSPDRGAEAF